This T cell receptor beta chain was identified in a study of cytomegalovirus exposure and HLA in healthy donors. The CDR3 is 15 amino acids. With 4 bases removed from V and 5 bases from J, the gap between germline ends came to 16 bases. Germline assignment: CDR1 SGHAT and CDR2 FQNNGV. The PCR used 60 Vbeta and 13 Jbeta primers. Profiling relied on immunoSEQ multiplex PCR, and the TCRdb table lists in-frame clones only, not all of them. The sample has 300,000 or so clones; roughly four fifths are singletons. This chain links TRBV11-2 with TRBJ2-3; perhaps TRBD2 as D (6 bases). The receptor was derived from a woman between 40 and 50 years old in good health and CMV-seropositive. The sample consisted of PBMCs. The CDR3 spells CASSSTGTRGDTQYF. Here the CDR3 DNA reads TGTGCCAGCAGCTCAACCGGGACTCGAGGAGATACGCAGTATTTT.